This T cell receptor beta chain stems from a study of blood T cell repertoires in COVID-19. Study as a whole: The origin of the acute and convalescent COVID-19 samples was the United States, Italy and Spain. PBMCs, B-cell-depleted T cells, or T cells provided the cDNA or gDNA that made up the material.

The count of this clone is one. TCRdb's copy holds only in-frame clones and misses some; the assay was immunoSEQ multiplex PCR. The sample gives over 60,000 clones, about 86% of which show up once; less than 1.5% is in the top ten. CDR3 length: 15 amino acids. From germline, CDR1 is MGHRA and CDR2 YSYEKL. Trimming took 4 bases from V and 5 from J, leaving 17 bases between them. This clonotype was obtained from a middle-aged man with acute or convalescent COVID-19. The chain combines TRBV4-1 with TRBJ2-5, with D tentatively TRBD1 (7 bases). The sequencing sample was made of peripheral blood. CDR3: CASSRRLTGRETQYF. For the CDR3, the DNA is TGCGCCAGCAGCCGGAGACTGACAGGGAGGGAGACCCAGTACTTC.